The 32 T cell receptor beta chains in this list originate from one sample, sequenced in a study of control samples from healthy donors and cancer patients. Profiled with immunoSEQ multiplex PCR; TCRdb holds only in-frame clones, not every one. The sample shows 200,000 or so clones, around 94% of them seen only once. The specimen was blood. These receptors all come from a man aged 50 to 59 in good health.

This sequence joins TRBV3-1 (or the pseudogene TRBV3-2) and TRBJ1-1; no definite D call. The CDR3 covers 11 residues. V was cut by 2 bases and J by 5 bases, with 3 bases left in between. Germline CDR1 LGHDT, CDR2 YNNKEL (reference sequence). CDR3 DNA: TGTGCCAGCAGCCAACTAACTGAAGCTTTCTTT. Translated, it gives CASSQLTEAFF.

This chain connects TRBV5-1 to TRBJ2-3; the D is unclear. The germline V and J ends were trimmed by 5 bases and 2 bases, with 15 bases remaining between them. Germline lookup yields CDR1 SGHRS and CDR2 YFSETQ. This CDR3 is built from 15 residues. CDR3 in amino acids: CASRPSGFFTDTQYF. DNA of the CDR3: TGCGCCAGCAGACCCTCCGGGTTCTTCACAGATACGCAGTATTTT. The full variable domain, rest sourced from reference TRBV5-1 and TRBJ2-3, is KAGVTQTPRYLIKTRGQQVTLSCSPISGHRSVSWYQQTPGQGLQFLFEYFSETQRNKGNFPGRFSGRQFSNSRSEMNVSTLELGDSALYLCASRPSGFFTDTQYFGPGTRLTVL.

This clone was picked up one time. The V call is TRBV28, the J call TRBJ1-2; 7 bases are a match to TRBD1. Germline assignment: CDR1 MDHEN and CDR2 SYDVKM. The CDR3 sequence is 16 residues long. The V and J ends lost 4 bases and 0 bases, in that order; junction bases with no gene match: 8. The CDR3 sequence: CASSSNRGSTNYGYTF. The DNA of the CDR3 is TGTGCCAGCAGTTCCAACAGGGGTTCGACTAACTATGGCTACACCTTC.

The chain has TRBV6-5 and TRBJ1-1, with unresolved D. From germline, CDR1 is MNHEY and CDR2 SVGAGI. The CDR3 has 13 residues. Trimming took 4 bases from V and 3 from J, leaving 9 bases between them. Here the CDR3 DNA reads TGTGCCAGCAGTTCTGAGGGTGACACTGAAGCTTTCTTT. It specifies CASSSEGDTEAFF.

The J gene is TRBJ1-1, the V gene TRBV3-1 (or the pseudogene TRBV3-2); 7 bases map to TRBD1. J was trimmed by 8 bases and V by 5 bases; bases with no gene match: 11. CDR3 length equals 14 residues. The germline V gene has CDR1 LGHDT and CDR2 YNNKEL (reference sequence). CDR3 loop: CASSFLDRAEEAFF. Written as DNA, the CDR3 is TGTGCCAGCAGCTTTTTAGACAGGGCCGAAGAAGCTTTCTTT.

The DNA for the CDR3 is TGCGCCAGCAGCTTACTAGCGGGGGTCACAGATACGCAGTATTTT. Protein: CASSLLAGVTDTQYF. The V and J genes are TRBV5-1 and TRBJ2-3; 11 positions agree with TRBD2. Germline V lookup: CDR1 SGHRS, CDR2 YFSETQ. With 2 bases clipped from V and 2 bases from J, the junction kept 1 base outside the gene matches. The CDR3 is 15 residues long.

Details on this clone: A read error may account for a junction end that differs from germline. The J gene is TRBJ2-7, the V gene TRBV30, with D tentatively TRBD1 (6 bases). From germline, CDR1 is GTSNPN and CDR2 SVGIG (reference sequence). This CDR3 spans 13 amino acids. The CDR3 nucleotides are TGTGCCTGGAGTGTAGGATTTTTAGGGGGTCTGGACTTC. The encoded protein is CAWSVGFLGGLDF.

This chain links TRBV11-2 with TRBJ1-5; D gene ambiguous. Deletions cut 5 bases from V and 3 bases from J, with 11 bases between. The CDR3 totals 14 residues. CDR1 is SGHAT, CDR2 FQNNGV, per germline. For the CDR3, the DNA is TGTGCCAGCAGCGCCGGGATAAACAATCAGCCCCAGCATTTT. Its protein is CASSAGINNQPQHF.

The CDR3 here is CSDAGWITCEQYV. DNA of the CDR3: TGCAGCGACGCCGGGTGGATAACTTGCGAGCAGTACGTC. J is TRBJ2-7 and V is TRBV29-1; no clear D. The CDR3 extends over 13 amino acids. CDR1 is SQVTM, CDR2 ANQGSEA, per germline. Trimming pared 7 bases from V and 6 bases from J, leaving 19 bases between.

This clone was found once. The chain combines TRBV9 with TRBJ2-5; D unclear. V lost 3 bases and J 9 bases, leaving 18 bases between the germline ends. The germline V gene encodes CDR1 SGDLS and CDR2 YYNGEE. This CDR3 spans 14 amino acids. CDR3 sequence: CASSAGLPRASQYF. The CDR3 region has the DNA TGTGCCAGCAGCGCCGGATTGCCCCGCGCGTCCCAGTACTTC.

The chain recombines TRBV6-1 with TRBJ2-4; D possibly matches TRBD1 or TRBD2 (5 bases each). From germline, CDR1 is MNHNS and CDR2 SASEGT. The CDR3 is 13 residues long. Between the trimmed V and J ends, which lost 3 bases and 9 bases, there was a span of 12 bases. CDR3: CASSEGPISIQYF. CDR3 sequence (DNA): TGTGCCAGCAGTGAGGGACCCATTTCCATTCAGTACTTC.

V usage is TRBV6-4 and J usage is TRBJ1-1, with 8 bases aligning to TRBD1. Looked up from germline, CDR1 is MRHNA and CDR2 is SNTAGT. Losses at the gene ends were 6 bases for V and 7 bases for J; bases not matched to a gene: 7. This CDR3 comprises 13 residues. Here the CDR3 reads CASSRTGGDEAFF. The CDR3 region has the DNA TGTGCCAGCAGCCGAACAGGGGGAGATGAAGCTTTCTTT.

The chain has TRBV7-9 and TRBJ2-7; no clear D. The CDR3 consists of 11 residues. CDR1 SEHNR and CDR2 FQNEAQ come from the germline V gene (reference sequence). Trimming took 5 bases from V and 5 from J, leaving 7 bases between them. CDR3 sequence reads: CASSLKDEQYF. CDR3 nucleotide sequence: TGTGCCAGCAGCCTGAAGGACGAGCAGTACTTC.

As for this clone: One end of the junction does not line up with germline, which may come from a read error. V and J are TRBV28 and TRBJ1-5; the match to TRBD1 covers 10 bases. The germline V gene encodes CDR1 MDHEN and CDR2 SYDVKM. The CDR3 is 17 amino acids. The CDR3 sequence: CASSFSGRGQGNRPQHF. CDR3 nucleotide sequence: TGTGCCAGCAGTTTCAGCGGTAGGGGACAGGGGAATCGGCCCCAGCATTTT.

The DNA of the CDR3 is TGTGCCTGGGCCACAAATTCACCCCTCCACTTT. Translation gives CAWATNSPLHF. The chain has TRBV30 and TRBJ1-6; D unresolved. Germline loops: CDR1 GTSNPN, CDR2 SVGIG (reference sequence). The CDR3 contains 11 residues. V lost 5 bases, J lost 7 bases, and 6 bases lay in between.

This clone was counted only a few times. V is TRBV30 and J is TRBJ1-5; no definite D call. The CDR3 has 14 residues. Germline V gene lookup returns CDR1 GTSNPN and CDR2 SVGIG (reference sequence). The CDR3 region is CAVSDTDSNQPQHF. DNA of the CDR3: TGTGCTGTGTCTGATACGGATAGCAATCAGCCCCAGCATTTT.

This chain uses TRBV2 with TRBJ2-1; TRBD2 agrees at 7 bases. Germline loops: CDR1 SNHLY, CDR2 FYNNEI. The CDR3 covers 9 residues. The CDR3 nucleotides read TGTGGCCCGGGGGGAGGGCAGTTCTTC. This sequence encodes CGPGGGQFF.

This chain connects TRBV3-1 (or the pseudogene TRBV3-2) to TRBJ1-2; a weak D match, TRBD1 (5 bases). This CDR3 contains 11 residues. Germline-derived CDR1 and CDR2 are LGHDT and YNNKEL (reference sequence). The V gene lost 1 base and the J gene lost 8 bases, with 5 bases spanning the gap. The CDR3 sequence: CASSQGGGYTF. The CDR3 bases are TGTGCCAGCAGCCAAGGGGGGGGCTACACCTTC.

V usage is TRBV7-9 and J usage is TRBJ1-2; D is ambiguous. Trimming took off 4 bases at V and 8 bases at J, with 11 bases between the two ends. This CDR3 region has 12 residues. The germline V gene has CDR1 SEHNR and CDR2 FQNEAQ (reference sequence). The CDR3 is CASSSVGEGYTF. CDR3 coding DNA: TGTGCCAGCAGCTCCGTCGGGGAAGGCTACACCTTC. The variable domain in full, with the rest retrieved from reference TRBV7-9 and TRBJ1-2, is DTGVSQNPRHKITKRGQNVTFRCDPISEHNRLYWYRQTLGQGPEFLTYFQNEAQLEKSRLLSDRFSAERPKGSFSTLEIQRTEQGDSAMYLCASSSVGEGYTFGSGTRLTVV.

The CDR3 sequence: CASSDEAGGVLDTQYF. The CDR3 DNA follows: TGTGCCAGCAGTGATGAAGCGGGGGGGGTCCTAGATACGCAGTATTTT. V is TRBV2 and J is TRBJ2-3, with TRBD2 identical over 10 bases. This CDR3 has 16 amino acids. V shed 3 bases, J shed 5 bases, and the junction held 8 bases outside the gene matches. Per the germline V gene, CDR1 is SNHLY and CDR2 is FYNNEI.

The chain combines TRBV29-1 with TRBJ2-5; a possible D gene is TRBD2 (6 bases). Trimming pared 3 bases from V and 2 bases from J, leaving 10 bases between. The CDR3 is made up of 13 amino acids. Looked up from germline, CDR1 is SQVTM and CDR2 is ANQGSEA. The CDR3 DNA is TGCAGCGTTGACGGGGGTAGACAAGAGACCCAGTACTTC. It translates to CSVDGGRQETQYF.

This chain connects TRBV5-5 to TRBJ2-7, with TRBD2 identical over 7 bases. Unmatched junction bases numbered 14, after V lost 3 bases and J lost 11 bases. Looked up from germline, CDR1 is SGHKS and CDR2 is YYEKEE (reference sequence). The length of the CDR3 is 14 residues. CDR3 nucleotide sequence: TGTGCCAGCAGCTGGGGGGGGGAGGGGCGCCAGAAGTACTTC. This encodes CASSWGGEGRQKYF.

The rearrangement links TRBV11-2 to TRBJ1-2; the D gene is possibly TRBD1 (6 bases). V lost 4 bases, J lost 0 bases, and 24 bases lay in between. The CDR3 runs 19 residues. Germline V CDR1 and CDR2: SGHAT, FQNNGV. In DNA form, the CDR3 reads TGTGCCAGCAGCTGGGGTACAGGGACTTCCCGGAGGACTAACTATGGCTACACCTTC. Amino acids: CASSWGTGTSRRTNYGYTF.

The rearrangement links TRBV18 to TRBJ2-7, with 9 nucleotides matching TRBD1. V was pared by 3 bases and J by 4 bases, with 7 bases of the junction left unmatched. The CDR3 runs to 15 residues. Germline CDR1 is KGHSH and CDR2 is LQKENI. In DNA form, the CDR3 reads TGTGCCAGCTCACCGGACAGGGGTGGAGGGTACGAGCAGTACTTC. Translated, it gives CASSPDRGGGYEQYF.

The chain is built from TRBV28 and TRBJ2-5; D call uncertain. The CDR3 has 15 residues. Germline CDR1 and CDR2: MDHEN and SYDVKM. V lost 7 bases and J 1 base, leaving 16 bases between the germline ends. This chain's CDR3 is CASTPQSRRQETQYF. The DNA for the CDR3 is TGTGCCAGCACGCCCCAATCGAGGCGCCAAGAGACCCAGTACTTC.

This chain links TRBV24-1 with TRBJ2-5; 11 bases fit TRBD1. Unmatched junction bases numbered 6, after V lost 0 bases and J lost 4 bases. CDR1 is KGHDR and CDR2 is SFDVKD in the germline V gene. The CDR3 is made up of 17 amino acids. The CDR3 is CATSDLGTGGWGETQYF. CDR3 sequence (DNA): TGTGCCACCAGTGATTTGGGGACAGGGGGATGGGGAGAGACCCAGTACTTC.

The chain couples TRBV19 to TRBJ1-1; TRBD1 agrees at 10 bases. V lost 7 bases, J lost 2 bases, and 10 bases stayed unmatched. The germline V gene has CDR1 LNHDA and CDR2 SQIVND (reference sequence). This CDR3 has 16 residues. The DNA for the CDR3 is TGTGCCAGTAACCGCATCGACAGGGGGCTTAACACTGAAGCTTTCTTT. Its protein is CASNRIDRGLNTEAFF. The variable domain in full, with the rest retrieved from reference TRBV19 and TRBJ1-1, is DGGITQSPKYLFRKEGQNVTLSCEQNLNHDAMYWYRQDPGQGLRLIYYSQIVNDFQKGDIAEGYSVSREKKESFPLTVTSAQKNPTAFYLCASNRIDRGLNTEAFFGQGTRLTVV.

The chain couples TRBV6-5 to TRBJ1-6; D is possibly TRBD1 (5 bases). The CDR3 length is 16 residues. The V and J ends lost 6 bases and 6 bases respectively, with 18 bases between them. The V gene's germline CDR1 is MNHEY and CDR2 SVGAGI. The CDR3 DNA follows: TGTGCCAGCAGCTACGCCATAGGGCAGGGTAATTCACCCCTCCACTTT. Encoded protein: CASSYAIGQGNSPLHF.

The chain uses TRBV19 and TRBJ2-5; no clear D. The V end lost 3 bases, the J end lost 3 bases, and 8 bases lay between the germline ends. This CDR3 spans 13 amino acids. CDR1 is LNHDA and CDR2 is SQIVND in the germline V gene (reference sequence). The CDR3 protein is CASSMDGEETQYF. Written as DNA, the CDR3 is TGTGCCAGTAGTATGGATGGGGAAGAGACCCAGTACTTC.

The V call is TRBV11-3, the J call TRBJ2-1; 10 nucleotides line up with TRBD2. Unmatched junction bases numbered 5, after V lost 8 bases and J lost 4 bases. CDR1 and CDR2 from the germline V gene are SGHNT and YENEEA. CDR3 length: 14 residues. The CDR3 loop is CASALAGAYNEQFF. CDR3 DNA sequence: TGTGCCAGCGCTCTAGCGGGGGCATACAATGAGCAGTTCTTC. Full variable domain (rest looked up from reference TRBV11-3 and TRBJ2-1): EAGVVQSPRYKIIEKKQPVAFWCNPISGHNTLYWYLQNLGQGPELLIRYENEEAVDDSQLPKDRFSAERLKGVDSTLKIQPAELGDSAVYLCASALAGAYNEQFFGPGTRLTVL.

This chain joins TRBV4-2 and TRBJ1-4, with unresolved D. Germline lookup yields CDR1 LGHNA and CDR2 YNFKEQ. The CDR3 runs 16 residues. Between the trimmed V and J ends, which lost 1 base and 7 bases, there was a span of 16 bases. CDR3 loop: CASSQASKPGSEKLFF. The CDR3 nucleotides are TGTGCCAGCAGCCAAGCTTCGAAGCCGGGAAGTGAAAAACTGTTTTTT.

The chain couples TRBV11-3 to TRBJ1-1; D perhaps matches TRBD1 (5 bases). CDR1 SGHNT and CDR2 YENEEA come from the germline V gene. Trimming removed 6 bases from V and 5 bases from J, with 13 bases in between. The CDR3 is 13 amino acids. CDR3 in amino acids: CASSSGSETEAFF. The CDR3 nucleotides are TGTGCCAGCAGTTCAGGGTCGGAAACTGAAGCTTTCTTT.